The 3 T cell receptor beta chains presented below share a single source sample, sequenced in a study of blood T cell repertoires in COVID-19. The table came from immunoSEQ multiplex PCR; TCRdb's copy has only in-frame clones and leaves some out. The repertoire holds 250,000 to 300,000 clones, with approximately 91% as singletons. The specimen sequenced was PBMCs or T cells enriched from blood (not recorded which). Receptors originate from a woman between 40 and 55 years old with acute COVID-19.

This chain links TRBV4-2 with TRBJ2-1; D perhaps matches TRBD2 (6 bases). The germline gives CDR1 LGHNA, CDR2 YNFKEQ. This CDR3 region has 14 residues. V was trimmed by 1 base and J by 12 bases, leaving 16 bases between them. CDR3 loop: CASSQVPLTSRQFF. CDR3 nucleotide sequence: TGTGCCAGCAGCCAAGTGCCCCTGACTAGTCGGCAGTTCTTC.

The rearrangement joins TRBV6-5 to TRBJ2-3; the match to TRBD1 covers 9 bases. CDR1 and CDR2 (germline): MNHEY, SVGAGI. The trim removed 3 bases at V and 2 bases at J, leaving 3 bases unmatched. This CDR3 has 15 amino acids. The DNA of the CDR3 is TGTGCCAGCAGTTATGGACAGGGGATCACAGATACGCAGTATTTT. It encodes CASSYGQGITDTQYF.

The chain carries TRBV24-1 and TRBJ1-5, with 8 bases identical to TRBD1. The CDR3 totals 16 residues. Trimming at V came to 3 bases and at J to 1 base, leaving 4 bases not matched to a gene. Looked up from germline, CDR1 is KGHDR and CDR2 is SFDVKD. CDR3 sequence (DNA): TGTGCCACCAGTGATCGACAGGGGCCCAGCAATCAGCCCCAGCATTTT. It codes for CATSDRQGPSNQPQHF.